The clone carrying this TCR beta chain was detected only once. The CDR3 contains 15 residues. CDR1 LNHDA and CDR2 SQIVND come from the germline V gene (reference sequence). V shed 7 bases, J shed 10 bases, and the junction held 13 bases outside the gene matches. The data belong to a study of cytomegalovirus exposure and HLA in healthy donors. Primers for the PCR totalled 60 Vbeta and 13 Jbeta. Clones were sequenced by immunoSEQ multiplex PCR, and TCRdb holds only the in-frame ones, with some missing. Of more than 150,000 clones in the sample, approximately 80% were seen once. The rearrangement joins TRBV19 to TRBJ1-6; TRBD1 aligns across 7 bases. This receptor was taken from a woman aged 50 to 60 in good health and CMV-seropositive. Sequencing used PBMCs. CDR3 in amino acids: CASTDWQGERSPLHF. The CDR3 DNA follows: TGTGCCAGTACGGATTGGCAGGGGGAAAGGTCACCCCTCCACTTT.